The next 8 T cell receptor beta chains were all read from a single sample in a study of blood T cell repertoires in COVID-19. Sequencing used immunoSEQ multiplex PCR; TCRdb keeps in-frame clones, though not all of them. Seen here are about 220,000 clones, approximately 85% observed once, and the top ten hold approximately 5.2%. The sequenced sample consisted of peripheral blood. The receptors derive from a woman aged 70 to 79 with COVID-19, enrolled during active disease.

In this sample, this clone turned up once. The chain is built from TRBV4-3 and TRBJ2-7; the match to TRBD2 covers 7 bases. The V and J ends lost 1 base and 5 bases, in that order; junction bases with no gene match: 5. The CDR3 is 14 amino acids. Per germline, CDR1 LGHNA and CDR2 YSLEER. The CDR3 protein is CASSQGGGQDEQYF. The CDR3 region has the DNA TGCGCCAGCAGCCAAGGGGGGGGTCAGGACGAGCAGTACTTC.

CDR3 nucleotides: TGTGCCAGCAGTTCCGGGACTAGCGGGATATCTTTCTACGAGCAGTACTTC. Its translation is CASSSGTSGISFYEQYF. V usage is TRBV27 and J usage is TRBJ2-7, with TRBD2 identical over 13 bases. V lost 4 bases, J lost 3 bases, and 9 bases stayed unmatched. This CDR3 comprises 17 residues. Per germline, CDR1 MNHEY and CDR2 SMNVEV (reference sequence).

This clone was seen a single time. In DNA form, the CDR3 reads TGCGCCAGCAGCTCCCCTGCGGGACAGGGGGCTTACGAGCAGTACTTC. Encoded protein: CASSSPAGQGAYEQYF. V and J are TRBV5-1 and TRBJ2-7; 12 nucleotides line up with TRBD1. The trim removed 3 bases at V and 4 bases at J, leaving 8 bases unmatched. Germline lookup yields CDR1 SGHRS and CDR2 YFSETQ. This CDR3 spans 16 amino acids.

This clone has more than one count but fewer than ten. As DNA, the CDR3 is TGTGCCAGCAGCCGAGCCACAGGGGGCACCTACAATGAGCAGTTCTTC. This gives the protein CASSRATGGTYNEQFF. The V gene is TRBV14, the J gene TRBJ2-1, with 9 bases fitting TRBD1. The germline gives CDR1 SGHDN, CDR2 FVKESK. The CDR3 has 16 amino acids. With V trimmed by 4 bases and J by 2 bases, 6 bases remained unmatched.

The CDR3 DNA reads as TGTGCCAGCAGCATACCCGGGACAGGAAACACCGGGGAGCTGTTTTTT. It specifies CASSIPGTGNTGELFF. J is TRBJ2-2 and V is TRBV7-9; 8 nucleotides line up with TRBD1. The V and J ends lost 5 bases and 2 bases, in that order; junction bases with no gene match: 7. Germline CDR1 and CDR2: SEHNR and FQNEAQ (reference sequence). The CDR3 is 16 residues long.

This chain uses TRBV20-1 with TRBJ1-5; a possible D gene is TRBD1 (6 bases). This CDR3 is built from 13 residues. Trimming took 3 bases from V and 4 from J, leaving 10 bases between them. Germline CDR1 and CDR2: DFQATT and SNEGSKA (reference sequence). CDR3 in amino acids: CSASSDRNQPQHF. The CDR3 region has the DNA TGCAGTGCTAGTTCGGACAGAAATCAGCCCCAGCATTTT.

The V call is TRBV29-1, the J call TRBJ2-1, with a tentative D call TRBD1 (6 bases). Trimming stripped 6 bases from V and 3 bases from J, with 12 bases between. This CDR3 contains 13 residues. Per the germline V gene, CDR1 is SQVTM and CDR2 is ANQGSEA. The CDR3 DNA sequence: TGCAGCGTCCGCCCGGACAGCTACAATGAGCAGTTCTTC. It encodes CSVRPDSYNEQFF.

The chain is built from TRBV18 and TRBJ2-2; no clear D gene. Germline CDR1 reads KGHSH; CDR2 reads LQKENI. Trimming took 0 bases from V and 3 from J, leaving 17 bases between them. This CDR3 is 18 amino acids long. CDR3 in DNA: TGTGCCAGCTCACCACCTACCGGGTCCATAAGCGACACCGGGGAGCTGTTTTTT. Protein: CASSPPTGSISDTGELFF.